The rows below give T cell receptor beta chains drawn from one sample of a study of T-cell memory formation after mild COVID-19. Via MiXCR, TCRdb re-called the 5' RACE reads, giving one row per CDR3 protein. The sample yields just under 550,000 distinct CDR3 sequences, roughly 22% seen once. The specimen was PBMCs or a T cell subset sorted from them (not recorded which). The source of these receptors is an adult woman who had mild COVID-19 (a few samples of this study predate the infection). Cell type and time point are not known. The CDR3 runs from the conserved cysteine through the conserved F or W. A D gene is named only where the DNA matches it firmly. Only some rows state a clone size, as once, few, many or a class for expanded clones.

d_gene	abundance	j_gene	v_gene	CDR3aa	CDR3nt
-	-	TRBJ2-1	TRBV7-3	CASSPTGTGYNEQFF	TGTGCCAGCAGCCCCACCGGGACTGGGTACAATGAGCAGTTCTTC
-	-	TRBJ2-5	TRBV4-1	CASSQDRAVQETQYF	TGCGCCAGCAGCCAAGATAGAGCAGTACAAGAGACCCAGTACTTC
-	few	TRBJ1-2	TRBV7-9	CASSSEPYGYTF	TGTGCCAGCAGCTCAGAACCGTATGGCTACACCTTC
-	-	TRBJ2-1	TRBV12-3/TRBV12-4	CASSPQRTYNEQFF	TGTGCCAGCAGTCCTCAGCGAACCTACAATGAGCAGTTCTTC
TRBD2	-	TRBJ2-5	TRBV6-2/TRBV6-3	CASSYSMTSGQETQYF	TGTGCCAGCAGTTACTCGATGACTAGCGGACAAGAGACCCAGTACTTC
-	-	TRBJ2-7	TRBV9	CASSVGGGPAEQYF	TGTGCCAGCAGCGTAGGTGGCGGGCCGGCCGAGCAGTACTTC
-	-	TRBJ2-1	TRBV7-9	CASSPQGRLASIEQFF	TGTGCCAGCAGCCCACAAGGGCGTCTAGCGTCAATTGAGCAGTTCTTC
-	few	TRBJ2-3	TRBV11-3	CASSFNAGALTDTQYF	TGTGCCAGCAGCTTTAATGCGGGGGCCCTCACGGATACGCAGTATTTT
TRBD1	few	TRBJ1-1	TRBV2	CASSGVQGAANTEAFF	TGTGCCAGCAGTGGGGTTCAGGGGGCAGCGAACACTGAAGCTTTCTTT
-	-	TRBJ2-2	TRBV29-1	CSVEEGYGELFF	TGCAGCGTTGAGGAGGGATACGGGGAGCTGTTTTTT
TRBD1	-	TRBJ1-1	TRBV3-1	CASSHETGGARRTEAFF	TGTGCCAGCAGCCACGAGACAGGGGGCGCACGGAGAACAGAAGCTTTCTTT
-	few	TRBJ1-1	TRBV12-3/TRBV12-4	CASSLGPNRLDLNTEAFF	TGTGCCAGCAGTTTAGGTCCGAACCGACTTGACTTAAACACTGAAGCTTTCTTT
TRBD2	-	TRBJ2-3	TRBV12-3/TRBV12-4	CASSLTPFGSGRADTQYF	TGTGCCAGCAGTTTAACCCCCTTCGGTAGCGGGAGGGCAGATACGCAGTATTTT
-	few	TRBJ1-5	TRBV5-1	CASSLSPADINQPQHF	TGCGCCAGCAGCTTAAGCCCCGCGGACATCAATCAGCCCCAGCATTTT
TRBD2	few	TRBJ2-7	TRBV11-2	CASSPGVAGGIRSYEQYF	TGTGCCAGCAGCCCTGGCGTAGCGGGAGGGATTCGCTCCTACGAGCAGTACTTC
TRBD1	few	TRBJ2-1	TRBV20-1	CSARTGRYNEQFF	TGCAGTGCTAGGACAGGGCGCTACAATGAGCAGTTCTTC
-	-	TRBJ2-7	TRBV29-1	CSAGRTGGSSEQYF	TGCAGCGCCGGCAGGACAGGAGGGTCGAGTGAGCAGTACTTC
TRBD1	-	TRBJ1-1	TRBV2	CASVGQGTEAFF	TGTGCCAGCGTAGGACAGGGGACTGAAGCTTTCTTT
-	few	TRBJ2-3	TRBV20-1	CSARDMADFYTDTQYF	TGCAGTGCTAGAGATATGGCGGACTTCTACACAGATACGCAGTATTTT
TRBD2	once	TRBJ2-1	TRBV7-2	CASSLADWRLAGGPVEQFF	TGTGCCAGCAGCTTAGCGGACTGGAGACTAGCGGGAGGGCCGGTTGAGCAGTTCTTC
TRBD1	-	TRBJ1-2	TRBV20-1	CSARNRDSHYGYTF	TGCAGTGCGAGGAATCGGGACAGTCACTATGGCTACACCTTC
-	many	TRBJ2-7	TRBV20-1	CSALRGGSSYEQYF	TGCAGTGCTCTGAGGGGGGGGTCCAGCTACGAGCAGTACTTC